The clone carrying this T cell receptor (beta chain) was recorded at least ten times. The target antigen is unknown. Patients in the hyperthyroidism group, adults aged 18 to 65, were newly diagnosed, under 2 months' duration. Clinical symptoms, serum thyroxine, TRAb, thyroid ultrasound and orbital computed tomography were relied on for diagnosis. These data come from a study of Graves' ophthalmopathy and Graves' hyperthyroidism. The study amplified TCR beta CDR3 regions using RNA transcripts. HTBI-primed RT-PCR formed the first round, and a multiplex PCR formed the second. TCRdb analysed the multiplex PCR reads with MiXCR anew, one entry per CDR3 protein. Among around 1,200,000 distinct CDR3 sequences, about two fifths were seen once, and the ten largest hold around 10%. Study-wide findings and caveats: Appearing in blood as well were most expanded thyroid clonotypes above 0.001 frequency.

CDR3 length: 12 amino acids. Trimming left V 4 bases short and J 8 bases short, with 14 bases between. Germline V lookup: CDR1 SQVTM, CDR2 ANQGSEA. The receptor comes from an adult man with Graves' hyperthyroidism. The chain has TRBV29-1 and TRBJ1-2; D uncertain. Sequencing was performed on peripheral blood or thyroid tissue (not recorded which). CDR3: CSVGQALVGYTF. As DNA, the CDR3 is TGCAGCGTTGGGCAGGCCCTAGTGGGCTACACCTTC.